These T cell receptor beta chains were read from a single sample in a study of CD8 T cells in ankylosing spondylitis. TCRdb reprocessed the 5' RACE reads via MiXCR and lists one record per CDR3 protein. The sample has approximately 150,000 distinct CDR3 sequences, roughly 44% seen once. The sequencing sample was made of synovial fluid, either unsorted or a sorted T cell fraction (not recorded which). The receptors derive from a male donor with ankylosing spondylitis. The CDR3 runs from the conserved cysteine through the conserved F or W. The order of the fields is V gene, J gene, clone size, CDR3 length, CDR3 protein. Clone size is given for some rows only: seen once, a few or many times, or a class if the clone is expanded.

>TRBV11-1|TRBJ2-2|-|19
CASSTRTSGGAKYTGELFF
>TRBV20-1|TRBJ1-1|-|14
CSARGPMSDTEAFF
>TRBV5-1|TRBJ2-7|-|15
CASSFRQGRFYEQYF
>TRBV11-2|TRBJ2-3|-|15
CASSRRTGYKNTQYF
>TRBV4-1|TRBJ2-1|-|16
CASSQEWLAGSHEQFF
>TRBV20-1|TRBJ2-3|-|16
CSAISGVPKGTDTQYF
>TRBV28|TRBJ2-1|-|15
CASTPSGGFYNEQFF
>TRBV15|TRBJ2-3|-|14
CATSGGLSTDTQYF
>TRBV20-1|TRBJ2-5|-|17
CSAARLAGGHWGRTQYF
>TRBV9|TRBJ1-2|-|18
CASSPQIGDAEQDYGYTF
>TRBV27|TRBJ2-3|-|14
CASSLIPRTDTQYF
>TRBV18|TRBJ2-1|once|11
CASSPYNEQFF
>TRBV20-1|TRBJ1-1|few|16
CSARDLIGDECPEAFF
>TRBV12-3/TRBV12-4|TRBJ2-3|-|14
CASSSIVGTDTQYF
>TRBV10-3|TRBJ2-4|few|17
CAISESAPGLAKNIQYF
>TRBV5-1|TRBJ1-1|-|14
CASSLDRENTEAFF
>TRBV4-1|TRBJ1-5|-|19
CASSRRPHGTASHSSPQHF
>TRBV12-3/TRBV12-4|TRBJ1-1|-|13
CASSFGGTVKAFF
>TRBV7-8|TRBJ2-1|-|17
CASSSFYGGPSYNEQFF
>TRBV18|TRBJ2-1|few|15
CASSPERPKRNEQFF
>TRBV5-1|TRBJ2-5|few|11
CASRNQETQYF
>TRBV5-1|TRBJ2-3|-|16
CASSPLAREYTDTQYF
>TRBV6-2/TRBV6-3|TRBJ1-2|-|17
CASSRPQALGSNYGYTF
>TRBV7-8|TRBJ2-1|-|16
CASSLGAAVSYNEQFF
>TRBV21-1|TRBJ2-6|-|18
CASSKDRPYLSGANVLTF
>TRBV20-1|TRBJ2-7|-|15
CSARTTRDGGYEQYF
>TRBV11-1|TRBJ2-6|few|20
CASSLVLWTGAFSGANVLTF
>TRBV12-3/TRBV12-4|TRBJ1-1|-|16
CASSLSRDGENTEAFF
>TRBV29-1|TRBJ2-7|-|16
CSVVLLRTGATYEQYF
>TRBV28|TRBJ2-7|-|17
CASSRDREYFSSYEQYF
>TRBV6-5|TRBJ1-1|-|16
CASSYWRPLAGTEAFF
>TRBV4-3|TRBJ2-7|-|16
CASSPGLAGTSYEQYF
>TRBV7-2|TRBJ2-2|few|11
CATFPGRELFF
>TRBV24-1|TRBJ1-1|few|14
CATSEGSRHTEAFF
>TRBV10-3|TRBJ2-3|-|16
CAISPTTGLSTDTQYF